The 7 T cell receptor beta chains below come from one sample, sequenced in a study of control samples from healthy donors and cancer patients. Clones were read by immunoSEQ multiplex PCR, and TCRdb kept only the in-frame ones, dropping some. The sample carries approximately 150,000 clones, 85% to 95% recorded once. Material: blood. The source of these receptors is a woman aged 18-29 years in good health.

V is TRBV6-1 and J is TRBJ2-2; 8 positions agree with TRBD2. This CDR3 has 14 amino acids. Germline assignment: CDR1 MNHNS and CDR2 SASEGT. The junction had 3 bases not matched to a gene; V was cut back by 4 bases and J by 5 bases. CDR3 amino acids: CASSVAGLTGELFF. CDR3 sequence (DNA): TGTGCCAGCAGTGTAGCGGGATTGACCGGGGAGCTGTTTTTT.

CDR3 sequence reads: CSASGTWLDYEQYF. Here the CDR3 DNA reads TGCAGTGCTAGTGGGACTTGGTTGGACTACGAGCAGTACTTC. V gene TRBV20-1 combines with J gene TRBJ2-7, with D possibly TRBD2 on 6 matching bases. Trimming left V 3 bases short and J 3 bases short, with 15 bases between. Germline CDR1 reads DFQATT; CDR2 reads SNEGSKA (reference sequence). The CDR3 totals 14 residues.

The V and J genes are TRBV2 and TRBJ2-2; TRBD1 matches at 7 bases. This CDR3 region has 15 residues. With 4 bases clipped from V and 7 bases from J, the junction kept 9 bases outside the gene matches. Looked up from germline, CDR1 is SNHLY and CDR2 is FYNNEI. The CDR3 spells CASSVAHRGGGELFF. In DNA form, the CDR3 reads TGTGCCAGCAGTGTAGCGCACAGGGGTGGCGGGGAGCTGTTTTTT.

V usage is TRBV6-5 and J usage is TRBJ2-7, with no clear D. Germline CDR1 MNHEY, CDR2 SVGAGI. The V and J ends lost 2 bases and 2 bases respectively, with 10 bases between them. CDR3 size: 14 residues. The CDR3 coding sequence is TGTGCCAGCAGTTACCCAGGACCCCCCTACGAGCAGTACTTC. It translates to CASSYPGPPYEQYF.

This chain connects TRBV2 to TRBJ1-4; TRBD1 aligns across 8 bases. V lost 3 bases and J lost 5; bases outside the gene matches: 2. The CDR3 has 14 residues. Germline V gene lookup returns CDR1 SNHLY and CDR2 FYNNEI. CDR3 protein: CASSEGTGNEKLFF. In DNA, the CDR3 is TGTGCCAGCAGTGAGGGGACAGGAAATGAAAAACTGTTTTTT.

The V gene is TRBV2, the J gene TRBJ1-1, with D hard to call. The germline V gene has CDR1 SNHLY and CDR2 FYNNEI. V was pared by 6 bases and J by 6 bases, with 8 bases between. CDR3 length equals 11 residues. The CDR3 region is CASRGRPEAFF. DNA for the CDR3: TGTGCCAGCAGAGGGAGGCCTGAAGCTTTCTTT.

V and J are TRBV12-5 and TRBJ2-7; D gene uncertain. V was clipped by 1 base and J by 4 bases, with 2 bases between them. Looked up from germline, CDR1 is LGHNT and CDR2 is FRNRAP. This CDR3 comprises 11 residues. The CDR3 sequence: CASGLGYEQYF. The CDR3 region has the DNA TGTGCTAGTGGTTTGGGATACGAGCAGTACTTC.